The 10 T cell receptor beta chains given below trace back to one sample, sequenced in a study of T-cell memory formation after mild COVID-19. TCRdb reprocessed the 5' RACE reads with MiXCR, giving one entry per CDR3 protein. The sample consists of about 140,000 distinct CDR3 sequences, roughly 6.2% of them appearing once. The sequencing sample was made of PBMCs or a T cell subset sorted from them (not recorded which). These receptors were collected from an adult woman who had mild COVID-19 (a few samples of this study predate the infection). Cell type and time point are not known.

The V gene is TRBV6-2 or TRBV6-3, the J gene TRBJ2-7, with a possible D match to TRBD2 (6 bases). V shed 4 bases and J shed 7 bases, with 17 bases lying between them. Germline assignment: CDR1 MNHEY and CDR2 SVGEGT. This CDR3 spans 14 amino acids. CDR3 loop: CASSSGLRSGEQYF. CDR3 nucleotides: TGTGCCAGCAGTTCGGGACTTAGGTCGGGGGAGCAGTACTTC.

This sequence joins TRBV6-2 or TRBV6-3 and TRBJ2-1; D might be TRBD2 (6 bases). Germline CDR1 reads MNHEY; CDR2 reads SVGEGT. Trimming left V 5 bases short and J 3 bases short, with 14 bases between. There are 15 residues in the CDR3. DNA of the CDR3: TGTGCCAGCAGTCCTAGCGAGTCTAACTACAATGAGCAGTTCTTC. It yields the protein CASSPSESNYNEQFF.

This clonotype was observed a handful of times. The J gene is TRBJ2-7, the V gene TRBV18; perhaps TRBD1 as D (7 bases). This CDR3 has 15 residues. Germline CDR1 is KGHSH and CDR2 is LQKENI. V lost 3 bases, J lost 6 bases, and 18 bases lay in between. The CDR3 sequence: CASSPRGGGPGEQYF. CDR3 bases: TGTGCCAGCTCACCTCGAGGAGGGGGCCCGGGCGAGCAGTACTTC.

The chain uses TRBV5-1 and TRBJ2-3; D tentatively fits TRBD1 or TRBD2 (5 bases each). CDR1 and CDR2 (germline): SGHRS, YFSETQ. Trimming pared 2 bases from V and 6 bases from J, leaving 13 bases between. The CDR3 spans 14 residues. The CDR3 DNA follows: TGCGCCAGCAGCTTTGGACGGGGCCCGGATACGCAGTATTTT. Translating it yields CASSFGRGPDTQYF.

The sample holds a few counts of this clonotype. V gene TRBV7-2 combines with J gene TRBJ2-3; the D gene is possibly TRBD2 (5 bases). Germline CDR1 reads SGHTA; CDR2 reads FQGNSA. V dropped 2 bases and J dropped 4 bases, with 7 bases sitting between them. The CDR3 covers 13 residues. CDR3 protein: CASSLPGADTQYF. CDR3 nucleotide sequence: TGTGCCAGCAGCTTACCCGGGGCAGATACGCAGTATTTT.

In its sample, this clonotype was seen a few times. The chain couples TRBV7-3 to TRBJ2-3; 8 nucleotides agree with TRBD2. The germline V gene has CDR1 SGHTA and CDR2 FQGTGA. This CDR3 region has 16 residues. V shed 5 bases, J shed 0 bases, and the junction held 7 bases outside the gene matches. The CDR3 coding sequence is TGTGCCAGCAGCCCCCGGGGGGGACCTAGCACAGATACGCAGTATTTT. Its translation: CASSPRGGPSTDTQYF.

This clonotype was detected ten times or more. The chain joins TRBV12-3 or TRBV12-4 to TRBJ2-5, with no clear D. The CDR3 is 14 amino acids. V was cut by 5 bases and J by 4 bases, with 14 bases left in between. The CDR3 DNA reads TGTGCCAGCAGTCCCCTCGAATGGGCAGAGACCCAGTACTTC. Amino acids: CASSPLEWAETQYF.

This clonotype occurred a few times. This rearrangement joins TRBV24-1 to TRBJ2-6, with D tentatively TRBD1 (6 bases). CDR3 length: 19 residues. V was shortened by 3 bases and J by 0 bases, with 17 bases between the two germline ends. CDR1 is KGHDR, CDR2 SFDVKD, per germline. The CDR3 here is CATSDRTGQSYSGANVLTF. DNA for the CDR3: TGTGCCACCAGTGATAGGACGGGACAAAGCTACTCTGGGGCCAACGTCCTGACTTTC.

The chain combines TRBV20-1 with TRBJ2-3; D is undetermined. The CDR3 runs to 14 residues. V lost 2 bases and J 4 bases, leaving 13 bases between the germline ends. Germline V gene lookup returns CDR1 DFQATT and CDR2 SNEGSKA (reference sequence). The CDR3 DNA is TGCAGTGCTAGATGGGCAGTGGTGGCAGATACGCAGTATTTT. This translates into CSARWAVVADTQYF.

The chain joins TRBV20-1 to TRBJ2-2; 7 bases are shared with TRBD2. J lost 3 bases, V lost 2 bases, and 3 bases had no gene match. Looked up from germline, CDR1 is DFQATT and CDR2 is SNEGSKA (reference sequence). The CDR3 has 14 residues. CDR3 in amino acids: CSARRAGYTGELFF. In DNA form, the CDR3 reads TGCAGTGCTAGACGAGCGGGGTACACCGGGGAGCTGTTTTTT.